This T cell receptor (beta chain) was identified during a study of blood T cell repertoires in COVID-19. On the study more broadly: The United States, Italy and Spain provided the acute and convalescent COVID-19 samples. PBMCs, B-cell-depleted T cells, or T cells provided the cDNA or gDNA that made up the material.

Per the study methods: Amplification of reference gene primers provided the estimated nucleated cell counts. The method was immunoSEQ multiplex PCR; TCRdb's version includes in-frame clones alone and lacks a portion of them. V and J calls and clone size come straight from that table; D and trimming were deduced from the DNA. The data show about 140,000 clones, with over 80% seen just once and roughly 37% held by the top ten. This clone has just one count. There are 13 residues in the CDR3. Germline CDR1 SGHTA, CDR2 FQGNSA. The ends were cut back, 5 bases at V and 8 bases at J, with 15 bases in the middle.

The chain uses TRBV7-2 and TRBJ1-2, with D perhaps matching TRBD1 (6 bases). The TCR sequence derives from a man between 45 and 60 years old who had recovered from COVID-19. The sample consisted of peripheral blood. CDR3 in amino acids: CASSRWQDRGYTF. Here the CDR3 DNA reads TGTGCCAGCAGCCGATGGCAGGACAGAGGCTACACCTTC. The variable domain in full, completed from reference TRBV7-2 and TRBJ1-2, reads GAGVSQSPSNKVTEKGKDVELRCDPISGHTALYWYRQSLGQGLEFLIYFQGNSAPDKSGLPSDRFSAERTGGSVSTLTIQRTQQEDSAVYLCASSRWQDRGYTFGSGTRLTVV.